Below, 14 T cell receptor beta chains from the same sample are listed, as sequenced in a study of identical twins. MiXCR, applied by TCRdb to the 5' RACE reads, yields one record per CDR3 protein. The table lists some 460,000 distinct CDR3 sequences, over 12% of them singletons. Separately, the same data were catalogued under a study of yellow fever vaccine responses in identical twins.

Sequenced sample: CD4+ T cells sorted from blood. These receptors originate from a woman between 18 and 29 years old in good health.

This clonotype was observed a handful of times. The rearrangement joins TRBV3-1 to TRBJ2-7; tentatively, D is TRBD1 or TRBD2 (5 bases each). V lost 5 bases, J lost 2 bases, and 16 bases lay in between. The CDR3 has 15 amino acids. The germline CDR1 and CDR2 sequences are LGHDT and YNNKEL (reference sequence). The CDR3 DNA follows: TGTGCCAGCAGCGCCCACGGGACGGCCCCCTACGAGCAGTACTTC. This gives the protein CASSAHGTAPYEQYF.

This clonotype was seen a handful of times. The chain joins TRBV20-1 to TRBJ2-5; perhaps TRBD1 as D (6 bases). This CDR3 is built from 13 residues. Germline values: CDR1 DFQATT, CDR2 SNEGSKA (reference sequence). Between the trimmed V and J ends, which lost 6 bases and 5 bases, there was a span of 16 bases. DNA of the CDR3: TGCAGTGCGCTTAAGGCAGGGGAGGAGACCCAGTACTTC. This gives the protein CSALKAGEETQYF.

The chain is built from TRBV6-1 and TRBJ1-5; D is possibly TRBD1 (5 bases). Trimming took off 5 bases at V and 1 base at J, with 18 bases between the two ends. In germline, CDR1 is MNHNS, CDR2 SASEGT. The CDR3 loop spans 17 amino acids. CDR3 region: CASSRGGGGRSNQPQHF. CDR3 nucleotides: TGTGCCAGCAGTAGGGGTGGGGGAGGGAGGAGCAATCAGCCCCAGCATTTT.

This clonotype has only one observation. The chain recombines TRBV28 with TRBJ1-2; D is uncertain. Germline CDR1 MDHEN, CDR2 SYDVKM. V dropped 7 bases and J dropped 0 bases, with 12 bases sitting between them. The CDR3 runs 14 residues. The DNA of the CDR3 is TGTGCCAGCATCCTGGGAGGGACTAACTATGGCTACACCTTC. Protein product: CASILGGTNYGYTF.

This clonotype was seen a few times. V usage is TRBV10-3 and J usage is TRBJ2-3; 15 nucleotides agree with TRBD2. The CDR3 spans 19 residues. In germline, CDR1 is ENHRY, CDR2 SYGVKD. V was pared by 6 bases and J by 4 bases, with 14 bases of the junction left unmatched. For the CDR3, the DNA is TGTGCCATCAGCGAAGGAAGGACTAGCGGGGGGGCCGGGTCAGATACGCAGTATTTT. Translating it yields CAISEGRTSGGAGSDTQYF.

The V call is TRBV20-1, the J call TRBJ2-2; 7 bases are a match to TRBD1. V dropped 3 bases and J dropped 4; count of bases not matched to a gene: 8. This CDR3 has 15 residues. The germline V gene has CDR1 DFQATT and CDR2 SNEGSKA (reference sequence). The CDR3 bases are TGCAGTGCTAGTGGTAGGGGGCGCGTCACCGGGGAGCTGTTTTTT. This translates into CSASGRGRVTGELFF.

This chain joins TRBV7-6 and TRBJ2-7; 7 nucleotides align to TRBD1. Germline V gene data show CDR1 as SGHVS and CDR2 as FNYEAQ. CDR3 length: 14 amino acids. V lost 5 bases, J lost 2 bases, and 6 bases stayed unmatched. The CDR3 protein is CASSPQTGTYEQYF. The CDR3 DNA sequence: TGTGCCAGCAGCCCTCAGACAGGGACCTACGAGCAGTACTTC.

This clonotype came up a few times. The J gene is TRBJ2-3, the V gene TRBV9; TRBD1 matches at 8 bases. Trimming cost V 0 bases and J 1 base; bases outside gene matches: 7. The CDR3 spans 17 residues. CDR1 and CDR2 from the germline V gene are SGDLS and YYNGEE. CDR3 sequence reads: CASSVVGQALGTDTQYF. The CDR3 DNA reads as TGTGCCAGCAGCGTAGTGGGACAGGCCCTAGGCACAGATACGCAGTATTTT.

This clonotype was seen many times. The genes are TRBV9 and TRBJ2-7, with a possible D match to TRBD1 (5 bases). This CDR3 comprises 17 residues. Germline CDR1 is SGDLS and CDR2 is YYNGEE. V was shortened by 0 bases and J by 7 bases, with 23 bases between the two germline ends. As DNA, the CDR3 is TGTGCCAGCAGCGTAGGCACGGGTGGAGAAGGGGTCACTGAGCAGTACTTC. Residues: CASSVGTGGEGVTEQYF.

This clonotype came up many times. The chain carries TRBV28 and TRBJ1-2, with TRBD1 identical over 7 bases. Germline V CDR1 and CDR2: MDHEN, SYDVKM. There are 12 residues in the CDR3. The ends lost 5 bases at V and 7 bases at J; junction bases unmatched: 4. The CDR3, as DNA: TGTGCCAGCAGTATCAACAGGGGTGGCTACACCTTC. Its translation is CASSINRGGYTF.

The J gene is TRBJ1-5, the V gene TRBV19; 7 nucleotides match TRBD1. This CDR3 is 17 amino acids long. V lost 5 bases, J lost 0 bases, and 10 bases stayed unmatched. Germline V gene sequence: CDR1 LNHDA, CDR2 SQIVND (reference sequence). The CDR3 loop reads CASSQSDGTVSNQPQHF. The CDR3 DNA sequence: TGTGCCAGTAGTCAATCAGATGGGACAGTTAGCAATCAGCCCCAGCATTTT.

The chain has TRBV20-1 and TRBJ2-4, with TRBD2 identical over 10 bases. The CDR3 has 14 residues. Germline V lookup: CDR1 DFQATT, CDR2 SNEGSKA (reference sequence). V was clipped by 0 bases and J by 7 bases; unmatched bases: 3. In DNA, the CDR3 is TGCAGTGCTAGAGATCGGACTAGCGGCAACATTCAGTACTTC. This translates into CSARDRTSGNIQYF.

This chain uses TRBV6-1 with TRBJ2-1; 9 bases agree with TRBD2. In germline, CDR1 is MNHNS, CDR2 SASEGT. Trimming removed 6 bases from V and 2 bases from J; junction bases left unmatched: 8. The CDR3 sequence is 16 residues long. The DNA for the CDR3 is TGTGCCAGCAGGGCCGGCGGCGGGGGGGCCTACAATGAGCAGTTCTTC. It encodes CASRAGGGGAYNEQFF.

The chain couples TRBV12-3 or TRBV12-4 to TRBJ1-6; D is perhaps TRBD1 (5 bases). Trimming cost V 3 bases and J 7 bases, with 13 bases left between them. The CDR3 has 15 amino acids. In nucleotides, the CDR3 is TGTGCCAGCAGTTTGACCGGGACGGAAAATTCACCCCTCCACTTT. Encoded protein: CASSLTGTENSPLHF.